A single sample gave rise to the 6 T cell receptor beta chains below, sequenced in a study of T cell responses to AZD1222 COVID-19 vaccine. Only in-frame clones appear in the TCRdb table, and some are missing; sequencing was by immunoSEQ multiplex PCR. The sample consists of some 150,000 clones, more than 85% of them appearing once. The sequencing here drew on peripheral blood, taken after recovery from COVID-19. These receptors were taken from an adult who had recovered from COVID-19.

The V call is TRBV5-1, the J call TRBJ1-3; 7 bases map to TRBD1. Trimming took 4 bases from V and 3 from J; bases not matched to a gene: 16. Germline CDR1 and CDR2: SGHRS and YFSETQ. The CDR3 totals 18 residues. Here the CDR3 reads CASSGPTQGGSFGNTIYF. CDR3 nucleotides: TGCGCCAGCAGCGGTCCCACTCAGGGGGGTTCATTTGGAAACACCATATATTTT.

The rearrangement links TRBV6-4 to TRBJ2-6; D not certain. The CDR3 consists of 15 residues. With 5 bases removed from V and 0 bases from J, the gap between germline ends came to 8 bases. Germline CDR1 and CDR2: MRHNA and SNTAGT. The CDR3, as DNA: TGTGCCAGCAGTCCAAGGGCCTCTGGGGCCAACGTCCTGACTTTC. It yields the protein CASSPRASGANVLTF.

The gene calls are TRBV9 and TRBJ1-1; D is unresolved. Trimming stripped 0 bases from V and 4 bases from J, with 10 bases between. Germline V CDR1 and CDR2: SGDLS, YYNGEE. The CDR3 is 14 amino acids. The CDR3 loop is CASSVVYRATEAFF. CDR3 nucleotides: TGTGCCAGCAGCGTAGTTTACAGAGCCACTGAAGCTTTCTTT.

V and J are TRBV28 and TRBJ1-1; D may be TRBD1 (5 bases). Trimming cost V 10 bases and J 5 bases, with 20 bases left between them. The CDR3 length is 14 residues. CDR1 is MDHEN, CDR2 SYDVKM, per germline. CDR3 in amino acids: CATNPSGRRTEAFF. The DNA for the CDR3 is TGTGCCACCAACCCCTCGGGGCGACGGACTGAAGCTTTCTTT.

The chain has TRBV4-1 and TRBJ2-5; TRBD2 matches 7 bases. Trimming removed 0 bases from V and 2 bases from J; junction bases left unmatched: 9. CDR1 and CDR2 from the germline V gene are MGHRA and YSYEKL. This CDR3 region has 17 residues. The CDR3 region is CASSQDPSGAQQETQYF. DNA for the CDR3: TGCGCCAGCAGCCAAGATCCCAGCGGGGCCCAACAAGAGACCCAGTACTTC.

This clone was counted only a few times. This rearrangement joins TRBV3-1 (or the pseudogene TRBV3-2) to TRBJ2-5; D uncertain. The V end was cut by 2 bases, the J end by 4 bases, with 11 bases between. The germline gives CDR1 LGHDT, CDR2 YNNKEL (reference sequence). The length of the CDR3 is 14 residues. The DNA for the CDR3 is TGTGCCAGCAGCCAACGGGCTTCGGGAGAGACCCAGTACTTC. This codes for CASSQRASGETQYF.